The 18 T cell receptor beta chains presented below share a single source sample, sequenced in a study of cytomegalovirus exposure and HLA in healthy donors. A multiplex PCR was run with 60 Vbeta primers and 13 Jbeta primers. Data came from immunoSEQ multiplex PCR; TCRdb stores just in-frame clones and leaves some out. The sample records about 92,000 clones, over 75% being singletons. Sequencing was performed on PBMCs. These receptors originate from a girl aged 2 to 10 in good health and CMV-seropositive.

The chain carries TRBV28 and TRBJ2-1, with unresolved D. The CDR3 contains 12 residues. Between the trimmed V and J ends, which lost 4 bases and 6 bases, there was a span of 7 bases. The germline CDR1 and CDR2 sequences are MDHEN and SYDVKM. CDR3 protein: CASSYFGNEQFF. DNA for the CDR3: TGTGCCAGCAGTTACTTCGGCAATGAGCAGTTCTTC.

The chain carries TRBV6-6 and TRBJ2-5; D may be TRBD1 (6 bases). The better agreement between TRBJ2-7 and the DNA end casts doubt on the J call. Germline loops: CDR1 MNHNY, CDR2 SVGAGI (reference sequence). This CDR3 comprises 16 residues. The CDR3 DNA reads TGTGCCAGCAACACAAGGGGGACCGAAACCTCCTACGAGCAGTACTTC. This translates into CASNTRGTETSYEQYF.

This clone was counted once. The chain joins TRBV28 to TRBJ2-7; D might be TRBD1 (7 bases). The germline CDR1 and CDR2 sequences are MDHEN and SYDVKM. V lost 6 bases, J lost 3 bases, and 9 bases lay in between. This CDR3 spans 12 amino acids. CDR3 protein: CASSQGGYEQYF. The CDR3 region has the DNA TGTGCCAGCAGCCAGGGGGGCTACGAGCAGTACTTC.

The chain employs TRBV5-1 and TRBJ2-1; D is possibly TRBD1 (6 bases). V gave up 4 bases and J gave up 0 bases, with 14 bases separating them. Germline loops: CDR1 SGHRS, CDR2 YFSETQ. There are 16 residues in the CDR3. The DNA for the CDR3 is TGCGCCAGCAGCGGATGGACAGTCAGCTCCTACAATGAGCAGTTCTTC. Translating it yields CASSGWTVSSYNEQFF.

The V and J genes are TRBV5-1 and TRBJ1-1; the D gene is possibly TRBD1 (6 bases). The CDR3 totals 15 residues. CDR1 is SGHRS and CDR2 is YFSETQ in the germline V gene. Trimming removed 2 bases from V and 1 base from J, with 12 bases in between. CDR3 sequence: CASSFRTATNTEAFF. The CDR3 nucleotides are TGCGCCAGCAGCTTTCGGACAGCGACGAACACTGAAGCTTTCTTT.

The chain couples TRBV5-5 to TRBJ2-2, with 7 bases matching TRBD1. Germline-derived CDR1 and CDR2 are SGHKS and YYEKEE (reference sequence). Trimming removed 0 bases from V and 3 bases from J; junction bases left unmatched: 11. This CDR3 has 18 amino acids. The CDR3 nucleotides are TGTGCCAGCAGCTTGGTTTGGCGGCAGGGGGTCGACACCGGGGAGCTGTTTTTT. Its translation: CASSLVWRQGVDTGELFF.

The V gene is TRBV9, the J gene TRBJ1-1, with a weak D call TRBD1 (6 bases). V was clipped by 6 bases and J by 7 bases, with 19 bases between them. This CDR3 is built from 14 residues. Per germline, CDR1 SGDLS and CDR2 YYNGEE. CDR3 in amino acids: CASMGPKGDGEAFF. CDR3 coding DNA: TGTGCCAGCATGGGGCCAAAGGGGGACGGTGAAGCTTTCTTT.

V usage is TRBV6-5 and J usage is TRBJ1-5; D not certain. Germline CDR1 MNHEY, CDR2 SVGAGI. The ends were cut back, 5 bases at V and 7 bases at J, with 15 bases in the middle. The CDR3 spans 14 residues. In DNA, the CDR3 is TGTGCCAGCAGTGAAAGCACGTGGGCGCAGCCCCAGCATTTT. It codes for CASSESTWAQPQHF.

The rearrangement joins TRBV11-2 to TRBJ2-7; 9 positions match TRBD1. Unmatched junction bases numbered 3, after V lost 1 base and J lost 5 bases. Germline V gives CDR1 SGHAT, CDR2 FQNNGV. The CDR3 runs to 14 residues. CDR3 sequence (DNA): TGTGCCAGCAGCTTAGGGGACAGGGAAAACGAGCAGTACTTC. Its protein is CASSLGDRENEQYF. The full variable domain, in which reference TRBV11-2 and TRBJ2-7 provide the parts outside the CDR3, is EAGVAQSPRYKIIEKRQSVAFWCNPISGHATLYWYQQILGQGPKLLIQFQNNGVVDDSQLPKDRFSAERLKGVDSTLKIQPAKLEDSAVYLCASSLGDRENEQYFGPGTRLTVT.

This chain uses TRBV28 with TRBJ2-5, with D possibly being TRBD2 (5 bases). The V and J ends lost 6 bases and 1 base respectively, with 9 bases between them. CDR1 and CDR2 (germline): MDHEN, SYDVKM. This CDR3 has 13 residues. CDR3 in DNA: TGTGCCAGCAGCCATCGGGGCCAAGAGACCCAGTACTTC. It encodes CASSHRGQETQYF.

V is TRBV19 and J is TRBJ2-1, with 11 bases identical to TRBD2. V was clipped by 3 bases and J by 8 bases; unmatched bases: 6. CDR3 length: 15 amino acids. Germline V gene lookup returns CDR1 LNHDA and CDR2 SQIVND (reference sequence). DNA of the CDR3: TGTGCCAGTAGTATGAGGCTAGCGGGGGGAGATGAGCAGTTCTTC. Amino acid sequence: CASSMRLAGGDEQFF.

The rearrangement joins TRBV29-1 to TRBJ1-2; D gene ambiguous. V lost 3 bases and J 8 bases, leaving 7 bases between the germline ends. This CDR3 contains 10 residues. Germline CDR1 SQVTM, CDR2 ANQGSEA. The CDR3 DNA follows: TGCAGCGTTGACGACTCGGGCTACACCTTC. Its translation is CSVDDSGYTF.

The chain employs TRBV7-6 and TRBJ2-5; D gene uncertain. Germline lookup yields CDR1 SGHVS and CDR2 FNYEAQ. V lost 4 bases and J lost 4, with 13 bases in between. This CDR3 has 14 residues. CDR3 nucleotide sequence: TGTGCCAGCAGCTCCCCAAGCTCGGGAGAGACCCAGTACTTC. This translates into CASSSPSSGETQYF.

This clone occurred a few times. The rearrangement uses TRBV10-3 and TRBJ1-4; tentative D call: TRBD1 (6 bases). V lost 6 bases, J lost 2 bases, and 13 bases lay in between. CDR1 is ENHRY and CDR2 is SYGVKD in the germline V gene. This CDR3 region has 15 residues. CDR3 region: CAIRGGPTTNEKLFF. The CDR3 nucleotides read TGTGCCATCAGGGGGGGGCCCACCACTAATGAAAAACTGTTTTTT.

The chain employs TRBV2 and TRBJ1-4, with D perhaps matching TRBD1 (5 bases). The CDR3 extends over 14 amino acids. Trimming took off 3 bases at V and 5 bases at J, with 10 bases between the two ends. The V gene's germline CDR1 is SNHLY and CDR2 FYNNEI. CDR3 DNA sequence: TGTGCCAGCAGTGAGATGACAGCGAATGAAAAACTGTTTTTT. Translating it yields CASSEMTANEKLFF.

The CDR3 reads CSARYFYEQYF. CDR3 in DNA: TGCAGCGCTAGGTATTTCTACGAGCAGTACTTC. The gene calls are TRBV29-1 and TRBJ2-5; no reliable D call. The J call is doubtful: the DNA matches TRBJ2-7 better. The germline gives CDR1 SQVTM, CDR2 ANQGSEA. The CDR3 extends over 11 amino acids.

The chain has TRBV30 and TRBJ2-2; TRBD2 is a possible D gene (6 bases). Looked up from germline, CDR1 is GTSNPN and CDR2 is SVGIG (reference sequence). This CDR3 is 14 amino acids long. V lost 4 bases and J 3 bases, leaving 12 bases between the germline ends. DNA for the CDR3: TGTGCCTGGACAGTCGGACTATACACCGGGGAGCTGTTTTTT. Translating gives CAWTVGLYTGELFF.

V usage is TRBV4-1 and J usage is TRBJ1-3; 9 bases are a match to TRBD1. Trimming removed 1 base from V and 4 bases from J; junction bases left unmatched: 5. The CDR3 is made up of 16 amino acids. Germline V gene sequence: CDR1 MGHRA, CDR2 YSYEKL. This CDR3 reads CASSQVDRGKGNTIYF. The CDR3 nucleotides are TGCGCCAGCAGCCAAGTGGACAGGGGAAAAGGAAACACCATATATTTT.